This paragraph reports one T cell receptor (beta chain). What antigen it recognizes has not been identified. The sample holds no much larger clone one base away, and base qualities are not on file. This sample was taken from a study of blood T cell repertoires in COVID-19 (dated by TCRdb to about 2020). With regard to the full study: Collaborator samples came from the United States, Italy and Spain and covered acute and convalescent phases of COVID-19. The material from the prospective study consisted of cDNA or gDNA derived from T cells, B-cell-depleted T cells, or PBMCs. The repertoires were released in a freely available public database meant as a resource for research on the immune response to SARS-CoV-2. Deeply sampled blood TCRbeta repertoires from subjects exposed to, actively infected with, or recovered from COVID-19 were included in the dataset. The sample metadata nearly always contained a de-identified subject ID, COVID-19 status, age in years and sex. Samples came from the ongoing ImmuneRACE study (first 160 participants) plus 1,254 subjects from 6 global collaborators. HLA class I and class II types, where available, came from metadata supplied by the sample provider rather than from assay-based typing. What the research found in general, with its limitations: The quantity of clinical and demographic metadata differed by source and by participant and was supplied without curation.

The immunoSEQ Assay, a bias-controlled multiplex PCR, was used to amplify TCRbeta CDR3 regions from genomic DNA. In the paper's pipeline: Within the assay, amplification of reference gene primers was used to estimate how many nucleated cells each sample contained. Sequence reads were collapsed and filtered to measure the absolute abundance of every unique TCRbeta CDR3 rearrangement. For each sample, productive Simpson clonality was calculated by taking the square root of Simpson's diversity index across productive rearrangements. Held by TCRdb, this immuneACCESS table contains in-frame sequences only and omits some clones. Under half of the omission traces to an unresolved V gene where checked; the cause of the rest is unknown. The V and J calls and clone size come from that table; D and trimming were worked out from the DNA. In all, the sample holds over 70,000 clones, and about nine tenths of those were seen once. The ten largest clones represent approximately 7% of the sample.

One collaborating source in Seattle enrolled patients while the patients were actively infected and followed the patients over time throughout the course of disease. Collaborating institutions collected whole blood in K2EDTA tubes following their own protocols. For TCRbeta analysis, collaborator samples were shipped as frozen whole blood, as isolated PBMCs, or as DNA extracted from either sample type. The CDR3 goes from the cysteine to the phenylalanine over 15 residues. Here the CDR3 DNA is all that survives: 45 bases in frame from base 1. Per the germline V gene, SGHDT is the CDR1 and YYEEEE is the CDR2. At the junction V is shortened by 4 bases and J by 6 bases, with 19 bases in between.

Sequencing was done on a sample of peripheral blood. The chain joins TRBV5-6 to TRBJ1-2, with no confident D gene call. The receptor was isolated from a man younger than 35 with COVID-19, enrolled during active disease. The CDR3 amino acid sequence is: CASSLGFHATDGYTF. Read as DNA, the sequence is TGTGCCAGCAGCCTTGGATTTCATGCTACAGATGGCTACACCTTC.